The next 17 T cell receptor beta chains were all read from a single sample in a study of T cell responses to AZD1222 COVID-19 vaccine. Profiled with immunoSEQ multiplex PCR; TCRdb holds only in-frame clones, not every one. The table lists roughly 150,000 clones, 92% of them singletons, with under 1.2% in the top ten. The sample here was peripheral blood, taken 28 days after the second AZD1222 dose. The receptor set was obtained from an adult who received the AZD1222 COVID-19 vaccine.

This CDR3 reads CASSPGLFLNTGELFF. The CDR3 DNA is TGTGCCAGCAGCCCCGGACTATTCCTGAACACCGGGGAGCTGTTTTTT. The chain carries TRBV5-5 and TRBJ2-2, with TRBD2 as a possible D gene (6 bases). Germline CDR1 SGHKS, CDR2 YYEKEE (reference sequence). This CDR3 contains 16 residues. Trimming pared 4 bases from V and 1 base from J, leaving 14 bases between. The full variable domain, in which reference TRBV5-5 and TRBJ2-2 provide the parts outside the CDR3, is DAGVTQSPTHLIKTRGQQVTLRCSPISGHKSVSWYQQVLGQGPQFIFQYYEKEERGRGNFPDRFSARQFPNYSSELNVNALLLGDSALYLCASSPGLFLNTGELFFGEGSRLTVL.

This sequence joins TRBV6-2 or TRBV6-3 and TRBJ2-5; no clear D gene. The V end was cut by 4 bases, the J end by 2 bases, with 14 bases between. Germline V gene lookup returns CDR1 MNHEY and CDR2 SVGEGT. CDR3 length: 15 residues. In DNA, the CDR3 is TGTGCCAGCAGTTGGTGGTCCACAGATCAAGAGACCCAGTACTTC. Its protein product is CASSWWSTDQETQYF.

The CDR3 region is CASSQGLSSGRWGYVNYGYTF. CDR3 bases: TGTGCCAGCAGCCAAGGACTATCTTCGGGTCGTTGGGGCTATGTTAACTATGGCTACACCTTC. The gene calls are TRBV3-1 (or the pseudogene TRBV3-2) and TRBJ1-2; tentative D call: TRBD1 (5 bases). In germline, CDR1 is LGHDT, CDR2 YNNKEL (reference sequence). CDR3 length equals 21 residues. Trimming removed 1 base from V and 1 base from J, with 28 bases in between.

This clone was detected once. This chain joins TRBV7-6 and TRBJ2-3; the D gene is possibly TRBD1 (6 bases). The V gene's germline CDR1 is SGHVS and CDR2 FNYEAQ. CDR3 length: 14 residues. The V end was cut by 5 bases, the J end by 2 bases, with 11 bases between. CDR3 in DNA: TGTGCCAGCAGCGACGGACAGACCACAGATACGCAGTATTTT. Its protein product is CASSDGQTTDTQYF.

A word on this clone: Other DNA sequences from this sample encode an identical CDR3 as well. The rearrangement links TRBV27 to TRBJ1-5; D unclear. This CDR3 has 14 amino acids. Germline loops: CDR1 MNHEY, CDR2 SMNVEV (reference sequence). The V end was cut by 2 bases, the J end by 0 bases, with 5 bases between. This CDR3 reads CASSLGGSNQPQHF. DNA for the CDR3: TGTGCCAGCAGTTTAGGAGGTAGCAATCAGCCCCAGCATTTT.

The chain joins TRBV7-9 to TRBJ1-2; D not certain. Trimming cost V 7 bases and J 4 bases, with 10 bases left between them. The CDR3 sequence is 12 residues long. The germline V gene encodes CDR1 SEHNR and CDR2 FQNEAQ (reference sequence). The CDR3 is CASTPLGYGYTF. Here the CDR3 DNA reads TGTGCCAGCACCCCCCTGGGCTATGGCTACACCTTC.

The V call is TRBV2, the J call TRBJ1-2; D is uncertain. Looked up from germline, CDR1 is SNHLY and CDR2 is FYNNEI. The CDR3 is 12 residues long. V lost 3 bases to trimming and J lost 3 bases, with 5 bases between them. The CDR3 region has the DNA TGTGCCAGCAGTGACGGATACTATGGCTACACCTTC. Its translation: CASSDGYYGYTF.

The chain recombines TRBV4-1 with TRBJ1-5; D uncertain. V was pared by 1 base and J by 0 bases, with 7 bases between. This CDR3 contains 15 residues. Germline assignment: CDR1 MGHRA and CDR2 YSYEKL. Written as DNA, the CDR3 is TGCGCCAGCAGCCAAGGGGGTCGTAGCAATCAGCCCCAGCATTTT. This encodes CASSQGGRSNQPQHF.

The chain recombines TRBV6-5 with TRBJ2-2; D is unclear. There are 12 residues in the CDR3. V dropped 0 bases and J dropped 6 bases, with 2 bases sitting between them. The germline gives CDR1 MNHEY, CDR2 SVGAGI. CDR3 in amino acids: CASSYSAGELFF. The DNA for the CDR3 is TGTGCCAGCAGTTACTCTGCCGGGGAGCTGTTTTTT.

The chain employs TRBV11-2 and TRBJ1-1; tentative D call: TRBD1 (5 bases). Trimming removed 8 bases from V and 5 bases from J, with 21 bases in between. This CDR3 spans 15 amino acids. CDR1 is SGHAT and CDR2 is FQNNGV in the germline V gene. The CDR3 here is CASYIPSRGSTEAFF. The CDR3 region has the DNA TGTGCCAGCTATATACCGAGTAGGGGAAGTACTGAAGCTTTCTTT. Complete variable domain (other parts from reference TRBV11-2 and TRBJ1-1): EAGVAQSPRYKIIEKRQSVAFWCNPISGHATLYWYQQILGQGPKLLIQFQNNGVVDDSQLPKDRFSAERLKGVDSTLKIQPAKLEDSAVYLCASYIPSRGSTEAFFGQGTRLTVV.

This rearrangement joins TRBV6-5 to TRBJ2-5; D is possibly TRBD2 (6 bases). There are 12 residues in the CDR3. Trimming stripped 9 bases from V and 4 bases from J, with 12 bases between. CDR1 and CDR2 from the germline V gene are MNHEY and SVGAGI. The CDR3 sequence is CASRDFAETQYF. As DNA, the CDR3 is TGTGCCAGTAGGGACTTCGCAGAGACCCAGTACTTC.

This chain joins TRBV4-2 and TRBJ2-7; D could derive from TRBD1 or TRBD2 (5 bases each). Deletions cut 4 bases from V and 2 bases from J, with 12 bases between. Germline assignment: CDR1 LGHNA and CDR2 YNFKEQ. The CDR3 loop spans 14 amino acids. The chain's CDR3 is CASSLLGVTYEQYF. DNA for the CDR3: TGTGCCAGCAGCCTTTTGGGGGTAACCTACGAGCAGTACTTC.

For the CDR3, the DNA is TGCGCCAGCTGGGCGGCCAGACTCACAGATACGCAGTATTTT. Translated, it gives CASWAARLTDTQYF. This chain connects TRBV10-2 to TRBJ2-3; no firm D call. V was pared by 8 bases and J by 2 bases, with 14 bases between. This CDR3 is built from 14 residues. CDR1 WSHSY and CDR2 SAAADI come from the germline V gene.

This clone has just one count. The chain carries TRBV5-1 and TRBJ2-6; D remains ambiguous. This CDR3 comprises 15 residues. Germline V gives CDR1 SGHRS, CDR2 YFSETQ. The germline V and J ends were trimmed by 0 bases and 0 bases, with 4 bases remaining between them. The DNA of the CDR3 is TGCGCCAGCAGCTTGGTTGGCTCTGGGGCCAACGTCCTGACTTTC. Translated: CASSLVGSGANVLTF.

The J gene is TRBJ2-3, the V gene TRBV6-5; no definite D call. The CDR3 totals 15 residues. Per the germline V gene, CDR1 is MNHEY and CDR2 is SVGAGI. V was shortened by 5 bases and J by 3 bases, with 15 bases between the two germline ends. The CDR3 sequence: CASSLRAPRTDTQYF. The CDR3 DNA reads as TGTGCCAGCAGTCTACGGGCCCCCCGAACAGATACGCAGTATTTT.

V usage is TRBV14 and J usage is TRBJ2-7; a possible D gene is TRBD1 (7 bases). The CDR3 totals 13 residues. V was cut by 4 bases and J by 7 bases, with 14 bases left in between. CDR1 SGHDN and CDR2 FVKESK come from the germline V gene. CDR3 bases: TGTGCCAGCAGCCGCACACCAGGGGGGGAGCAGTACTTC. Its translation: CASSRTPGGEQYF.

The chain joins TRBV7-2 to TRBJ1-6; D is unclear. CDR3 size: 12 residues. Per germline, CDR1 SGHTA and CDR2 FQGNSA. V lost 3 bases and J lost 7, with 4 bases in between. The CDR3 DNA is TGTGCCAGCAGCTTTTGGAATTCACCCCTCCACTTT. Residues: CASSFWNSPLHF. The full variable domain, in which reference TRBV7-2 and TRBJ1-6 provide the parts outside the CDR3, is GAGVSQSPSNKVTEKGKDVELRCDPISGHTALYWYRQSLGQGLEFLIYFQGNSAPDKSGLPSDRFSAERTGGSVSTLTIQRTQQEDSAVYLCASSFWNSPLHFGNGTRLTVT.